This T cell receptor beta chain was profiled in a study of blood T cell repertoires in COVID-19. Study in general: Samples taken during acute and convalescent COVID-19 were collected in the United States, Italy and Spain. The analysed material was cDNA or gDNA that came from T cells, B-cell-depleted T cells, or PBMCs.

Trimming removed 5 bases at V and 0 bases at J, with 14 bases between. The CDR3 covers 16 residues. The germline V gene has CDR1 SGHTA and CDR2 FQGNSA. In the original analysis: By means of reference gene primer amplification, nucleated cell counts were estimated. Profiled with immunoSEQ multiplex PCR; TCRdb holds only in-frame clones, not every one. That table supplies the V and J calls and clone size; D and trimming were determined from the DNA. Among about 260,000 clones listed, 80% to 85% were seen once. The material sequenced was peripheral blood. V gene TRBV7-2 combines with J gene TRBJ2-1; possibly TRBD1 for D (6 bases). The sequence derives from a man aged 60 to 75 with acute or convalescent COVID-19. The CDR3 is CASSPRGGSSYNEQFF. The CDR3 DNA follows: TGTGCCAGCAGCCCCCGAGGGGGTAGCTCCTACAATGAGCAGTTCTTC.